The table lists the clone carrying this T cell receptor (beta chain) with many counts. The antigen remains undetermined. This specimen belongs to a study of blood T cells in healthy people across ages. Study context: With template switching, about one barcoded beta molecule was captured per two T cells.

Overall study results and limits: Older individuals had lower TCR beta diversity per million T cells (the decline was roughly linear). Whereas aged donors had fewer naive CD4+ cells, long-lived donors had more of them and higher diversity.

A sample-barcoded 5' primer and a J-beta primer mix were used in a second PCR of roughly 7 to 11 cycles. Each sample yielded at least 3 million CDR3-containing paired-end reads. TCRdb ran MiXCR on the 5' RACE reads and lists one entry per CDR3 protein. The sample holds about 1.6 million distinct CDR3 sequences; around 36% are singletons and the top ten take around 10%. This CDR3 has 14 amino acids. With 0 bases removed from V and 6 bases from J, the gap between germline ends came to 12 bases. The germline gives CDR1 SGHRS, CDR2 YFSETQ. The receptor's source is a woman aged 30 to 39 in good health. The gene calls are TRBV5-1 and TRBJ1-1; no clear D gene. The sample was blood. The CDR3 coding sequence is TGCGCCAGCAGCTTGGTCGCACAGTCCTCTGAAGCTTTCTTT. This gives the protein CASSLVAQSSEAFF.